These 26 T cell receptor beta chains were sequenced from one sample in a study of cytomegalovirus exposure and HLA in healthy donors. Primers: 60 Vbeta forward and 13 Jbeta reverse. The assay was immunoSEQ multiplex PCR, and TCRdb's table has in-frame clones only and misses some. In the table there are approximately 170,000 clones, approximately 78% of which are singletons. Sequencing was performed on PBMCs. The receptors were sampled from a male donor in good health and CMV-seronegative.

This chain joins TRBV6-5 and TRBJ1-1; D is unresolved. Germline V gene sequence: CDR1 MNHEY, CDR2 SVGAGI. Trimming stripped 2 bases from V and 6 bases from J, with 10 bases between. CDR3 size: 13 residues. The CDR3 loop is CASSYGQVPEAFF. DNA of the CDR3: TGTGCCAGCAGTTACGGGCAGGTCCCTGAAGCTTTCTTT.

V usage is TRBV15 and J usage is TRBJ1-2, with a tentative D call TRBD1 (6 bases). CDR3 length: 19 residues. The ends were cut back, 4 bases at V and 3 bases at J, with 27 bases in the middle. The germline V gene has CDR1 LNHNV and CDR2 YYDKDF (reference sequence). As DNA, the CDR3 is TGTGCCACCAGCAAAAAACTCTCGGTGGGGGCATCTCAAGACTATGGCTACACCTTC. Translating it yields CATSKKLSVGASQDYGYTF.

V and J are TRBV10-3 and TRBJ1-2; 8 nucleotides match TRBD1. J lost 3 bases, V lost 7 bases, and 10 bases had no gene match. The germline gives CDR1 ENHRY, CDR2 SYGVKD. CDR3 length: 15 residues. The CDR3, as DNA: TGTGCCATCACCGCTAGGACAGGGACGCACTATGGCTACACCTTC. Its translation is CAITARTGTHYGYTF.

The chain employs TRBV29-1 and TRBJ2-3; 10 nucleotides match TRBD2. The CDR3 is 14 residues long. Germline V CDR1 and CDR2: SQVTM, ANQGSEA. J lost 6 bases, V lost 1 base, and 4 bases had no gene match. This chain's CDR3 is CSVEGLAGVDTQYF. For the CDR3, the DNA is TGCAGCGTTGAAGGCCTAGCGGGGGTCGATACGCAGTATTTT.

The genes are TRBV9 and TRBJ2-3; TRBD2 agrees at 9 bases. V dropped 0 bases and J dropped 2; count of bases not matched to a gene: 4. Germline V lookup: CDR1 SGDLS, CDR2 YYNGEE. CDR3 length: 16 amino acids. CDR3 amino acids: CASSVGASGNTDTQYF. In DNA, the CDR3 is TGTGCCAGCAGCGTAGGGGCTAGCGGGAACACAGATACGCAGTATTTT.

The gene calls are TRBV9 and TRBJ2-7; D is undetermined. Per the germline V gene, CDR1 is SGDLS and CDR2 is YYNGEE. CDR3 length: 14 amino acids. V shed 1 base and J shed 5 bases, with 13 bases lying between them. The CDR3 DNA sequence: TGTGCCAGCAGCGTAACATCTCAACCCCACGAGCAGTACTTC. This translates into CASSVTSQPHEQYF. Full variable domain (rest looked up from reference TRBV9 and TRBJ2-7): DSGVTQTPKHLITATGQRVTLRCSPRSGDLSVYWYQQSLDQGLQFLIQYYNGEERAKGNILERFSAQQFPDLHSELNLSSLELGDSALYFCASSVTSQPHEQYFGPGTRLTVT.

V gene TRBV5-1 combines with J gene TRBJ2-7; the match to TRBD2 covers 9 bases. Unmatched junction bases numbered 9, after V lost 1 base and J lost 4 bases. Germline V gene data show CDR1 as SGHRS and CDR2 as YFSETQ. CDR3 length equals 16 residues. In DNA form, the CDR3 reads TGCGCCAGCAGCTTGCTGGGACTAGCCGGATCTTACGAGCAGTACTTC. It codes for CASSLLGLAGSYEQYF. The full variable domain, its missing parts supplied by reference TRBV5-1 and TRBJ2-7, is KAGVTQTPRYLIKTRGQQVTLSCSPISGHRSVSWYQQTPGQGLQFLFEYFSETQRNKGNFPGRFSGRQFSNSRSEMNVSTLELGDSALYLCASSLLGLAGSYEQYFGPGTRLTVT.

The chain couples TRBV2 to TRBJ2-7; 9 positions match TRBD1. Germline V CDR1 and CDR2: SNHLY, FYNNEI. The V gene end was trimmed by 7 bases and the J gene end by 4 bases; junction bases not matched to a gene: 8. CDR3 length equals 14 residues. This CDR3 reads CASTDGQGLYEQYF. CDR3 in DNA: TGTGCCAGCACGGATGGACAGGGGTTATACGAGCAGTACTTC.

The rearrangement uses TRBV29-1 and TRBJ2-5, with a possible D match to TRBD1 (6 bases). Judging by the DNA end, TRBJ2-7 fits better; the J call may be wrong. The CDR3 is 13 residues long. The germline CDR1 and CDR2 sequences are SQVTM and ANQGSEA. The CDR3 protein is CSGQVPSSYEQYF. The CDR3 DNA follows: TGCAGCGGACAGGTGCCCAGCTCCTACGAGCAGTACTTC.

The J gene is TRBJ2-5, the V gene TRBV2, with D possibly TRBD1 on 7 matching bases. Looked up from germline, CDR1 is SNHLY and CDR2 is FYNNEI. The CDR3 is 15 residues long. The ends were cut back, 7 bases at V and 12 bases at J, with 27 bases in the middle. CDR3 region: CASTLEGAGQVAEYF. The CDR3 DNA sequence: TGTGCCAGCACTTTGGAGGGGGCGGGGCAGGTCGCCGAGTACTTC.

V gene TRBV4-3 combines with J gene TRBJ2-7, with 9 positions matching TRBD2. Per the germline V gene, CDR1 is LGHNA and CDR2 is YSLEER. This CDR3 region has 15 residues. V was clipped by 1 base and J by 2 bases; unmatched bases: 3. The CDR3 DNA reads as TGCGCCAGCAGCCAAGGACTAGCGGCCACCTACGAGCAGTACTTC. It translates to CASSQGLAATYEQYF.

V usage is TRBV5-6 and J usage is TRBJ2-2; 10 bases are shared with TRBD2. The CDR3 spans 15 residues. Trimming took 1 base from V and 4 from J; bases not matched to a gene: 1. The germline V gene has CDR1 SGHDT and CDR2 YYEEEE. CDR3 sequence reads: CASSLPSGGTGELFF. In DNA, the CDR3 is TGTGCCAGCAGCTTGCCTAGCGGGGGCACCGGGGAGCTGTTTTTT.

This clone was recorded only once. CDR3 loop: CASSRAGQAYEQYF. DNA of the CDR3: TGTGCCAGCTCACGAGCAGGACAAGCTTACGAGCAGTACTTC. V and J are TRBV18 and TRBJ2-7; tentatively, D is TRBD1 (5 bases). The CDR3 is 14 residues long. The V and J ends lost 4 bases and 4 bases respectively, with 14 bases between them. Germline V gene lookup returns CDR1 KGHSH and CDR2 LQKENI. Full variable domain (rest looked up from reference TRBV18 and TRBJ2-7): NAGVMQNPRHLVRRRGQEARLRCSPMKGHSHVYWYRQLPEEGLKFMVYLQKENIIDESGMPKERFSAEFPKEGPSILRIQQVVRGDSAAYFCASSRAGQAYEQYFGPGTRLTVT.

The chain is built from TRBV4-2 and TRBJ2-1; TRBD2 matches 16 bases. This CDR3 region has 20 residues. The germline CDR1 and CDR2 sequences are LGHNA and YNFKEQ. J was trimmed by 4 bases and V by 1 base; bases with no gene match: 10. CDR3 DNA sequence: TGTGCCAGCAGCCAAGGGATAGGGACTAGCGGGAGGGCTAGGTACAATGAGCAGTTCTTC. Translated, it gives CASSQGIGTSGRARYNEQFF.

The chain is built from TRBV11-2 and TRBJ1-1; the D is unclear. CDR1 and CDR2 from the germline V gene are SGHAT and FQNNGV. With 3 bases removed from V and 7 bases from J, the gap between germline ends came to 12 bases. The CDR3 length is 13 residues. CDR3 amino acids: CASSLSSDIEAFF. The CDR3, as DNA: TGTGCCAGCAGCTTGTCCAGTGATATTGAAGCTTTCTTT.

The CDR3, as DNA: TGTGCCAGCTCACCACTAGGGACAGGTTCCTACGAGCAGTACTTC. Protein sequence: CASSPLGTGSYEQYF. The chain carries TRBV18 and TRBJ2-7; TRBD1 matches at 8 bases. V dropped 1 base and J dropped 1; count of bases not matched to a gene: 3. The germline CDR1 and CDR2 sequences are KGHSH and LQKENI. The length of the CDR3 is 15 residues.

The chain employs TRBV9 and TRBJ2-4; 10 nucleotides match TRBD1. V was pared by 3 bases and J by 8 bases, with 11 bases of the junction left unmatched. The CDR3 runs to 16 residues. Germline CDR1 SGDLS, CDR2 YYNGEE. The CDR3 sequence: CASSAGQGTDPDIQYF. In DNA, the CDR3 is TGTGCCAGCAGCGCGGGACAGGGGACCGACCCTGACATTCAGTACTTC.

V usage is TRBV11-2 and J usage is TRBJ2-7, with 7 bases matching TRBD2. V shed 1 base, J shed 0 bases, and the junction held 3 bases outside the gene matches. This CDR3 contains 15 residues. In germline, CDR1 is SGHAT, CDR2 FQNNGV. CDR3 in amino acids: CASSLGGGGSYEQYF. CDR3 coding DNA: TGTGCCAGCAGCTTAGGTGGCGGGGGCTCCTACGAGCAGTACTTC.

V usage is TRBV5-1 and J usage is TRBJ2-1; 9 bases line up with TRBD2. J was trimmed by 7 bases and V by 4 bases; bases with no gene match: 9. Germline CDR1 reads SGHRS; CDR2 reads YFSETQ. This CDR3 is built from 15 residues. Here the CDR3 reads CASSPLAGGQNEQFF. CDR3 nucleotide sequence: TGCGCCAGCAGCCCCCTGGCGGGGGGGCAGAATGAGCAGTTCTTC.

The genes are TRBV11-3 and TRBJ2-2; tentatively, D is TRBD2 (6 bases). Germline assignment: CDR1 SGHNT and CDR2 YENEEA. The ends were cut back, 1 base at V and 0 bases at J, with 15 bases in the middle. The CDR3 length is 18 residues. CDR3 in DNA: TGTGCCAGCAGCTTAGCCAGCGGACTAAATACGAACACCGGGGAGCTGTTTTTT. Protein: CASSLASGLNTNTGELFF.

V gene TRBV5-1 combines with J gene TRBJ1-2, with 11 bases aligning to TRBD1. The CDR3 is 14 residues long. CDR1 SGHRS and CDR2 YFSETQ come from the germline V gene. The V segment lost 4 bases and the J segment 6 bases; nucleotides outside the gene matches: 5. The DNA of the CDR3 is TGCGCCAGCAGCGGTGGACAGGGGGCTGATGGCTACACCTTC. Translation gives CASSGGQGADGYTF. The variable domain in full, with the rest retrieved from reference TRBV5-1 and TRBJ1-2, is KAGVTQTPRYLIKTRGQQVTLSCSPISGHRSVSWYQQTPGQGLQFLFEYFSETQRNKGNFPGRFSGRQFSNSRSEMNVSTLELGDSALYLCASSGGQGADGYTFGSGTRLTVV.

The chain uses TRBV10-1 and TRBJ2-6, with 10 positions matching TRBD1. Germline values: CDR1 WNHNN, CDR2 SYGVQD (reference sequence). The CDR3 length is 16 residues. V was clipped by 6 bases and J by 0 bases; unmatched bases: 2. The CDR3 region is CASRGQGRSGANVLTF. CDR3 DNA sequence: TGCGCCAGCAGGGGACAGGGGCGCTCTGGGGCCAACGTCCTGACTTTC.

V usage is TRBV6-1 and J usage is TRBJ2-7; the D gene is possibly TRBD1 (6 bases). The CDR3 totals 14 residues. V gave up 6 bases and J gave up 3 bases, with 15 bases separating them. Germline V gives CDR1 MNHNS, CDR2 SASEGT. CDR3 in DNA: TGTGCCAGCAGCGACCATTGGGACAACTACGAGCAGTACTTC. Translating gives CASSDHWDNYEQYF.

CDR3 amino acids: CASSPSPTSGRNEQFF. The CDR3, as DNA: TGTGCCAGCAGCCCTAGCCCGACTAGCGGGAGGAATGAGCAGTTCTTC. This chain joins TRBV7-8 and TRBJ2-1; 13 bases fit TRBD2. The CDR3 contains 16 residues. From germline, CDR1 is SGHVS and CDR2 FQNEAQ. After removal of 5 bases from V and 7 bases from J, the junction contained 8 bases not matched to a gene.

The rearrangement uses TRBV29-1 and TRBJ2-7; a weak D match, TRBD2 (6 bases). V dropped 6 bases and J dropped 5 bases, with 20 bases sitting between them. The germline V gene has CDR1 SQVTM and CDR2 ANQGSEA. The CDR3 consists of 14 residues. CDR3 sequence reads: CSVFRSAGSDEQYF. The CDR3 DNA reads as TGCAGCGTGTTCCGATCTGCGGGATCCGACGAGCAGTACTTC.

The chain recombines TRBV6-5 with TRBJ1-2, with D tentatively TRBD1 (5 bases). The V end lost 6 bases, the J end lost 0 bases, and 11 bases lay between the germline ends. Germline CDR1 is MNHEY and CDR2 is SVGAGI. The CDR3 length is 14 residues. Here the CDR3 reads CASRSPTANYGYTF. CDR3 in DNA: TGTGCCAGCAGATCGCCGACAGCTAACTATGGCTACACCTTC.